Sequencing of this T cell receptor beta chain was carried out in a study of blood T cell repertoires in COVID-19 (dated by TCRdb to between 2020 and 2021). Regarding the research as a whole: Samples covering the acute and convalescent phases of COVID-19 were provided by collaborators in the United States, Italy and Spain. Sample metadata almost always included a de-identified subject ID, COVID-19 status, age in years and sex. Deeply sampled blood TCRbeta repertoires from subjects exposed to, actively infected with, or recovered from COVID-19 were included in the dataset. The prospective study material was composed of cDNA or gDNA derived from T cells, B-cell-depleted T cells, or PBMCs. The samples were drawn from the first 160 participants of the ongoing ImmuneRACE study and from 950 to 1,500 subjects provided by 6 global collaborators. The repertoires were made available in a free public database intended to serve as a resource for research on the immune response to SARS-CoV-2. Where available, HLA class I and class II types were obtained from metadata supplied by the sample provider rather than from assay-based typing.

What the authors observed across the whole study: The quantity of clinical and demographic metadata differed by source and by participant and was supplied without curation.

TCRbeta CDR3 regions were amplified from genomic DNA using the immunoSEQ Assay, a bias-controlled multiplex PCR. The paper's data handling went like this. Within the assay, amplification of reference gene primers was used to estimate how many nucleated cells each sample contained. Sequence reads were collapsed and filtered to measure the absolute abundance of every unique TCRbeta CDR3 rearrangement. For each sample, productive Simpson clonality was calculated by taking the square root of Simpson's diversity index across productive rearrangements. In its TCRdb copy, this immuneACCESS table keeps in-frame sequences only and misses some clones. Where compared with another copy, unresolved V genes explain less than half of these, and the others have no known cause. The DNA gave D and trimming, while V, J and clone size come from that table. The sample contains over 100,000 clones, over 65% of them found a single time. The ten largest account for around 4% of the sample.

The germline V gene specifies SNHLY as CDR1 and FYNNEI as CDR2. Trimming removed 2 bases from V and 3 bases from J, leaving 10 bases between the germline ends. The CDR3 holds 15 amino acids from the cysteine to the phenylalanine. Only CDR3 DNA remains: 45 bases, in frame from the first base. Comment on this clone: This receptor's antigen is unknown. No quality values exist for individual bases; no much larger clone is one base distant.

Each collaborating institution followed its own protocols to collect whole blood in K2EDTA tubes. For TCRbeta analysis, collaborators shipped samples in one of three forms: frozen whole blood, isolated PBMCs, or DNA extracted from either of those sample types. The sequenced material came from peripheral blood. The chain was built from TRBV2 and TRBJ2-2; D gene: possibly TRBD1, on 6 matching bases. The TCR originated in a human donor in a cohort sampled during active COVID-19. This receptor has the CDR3 CASSEWGHYTGELFF. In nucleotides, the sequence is TGTGCCAGCAGTGAATGGGGACACTACACCGGGGAGCTGTTTTTT.